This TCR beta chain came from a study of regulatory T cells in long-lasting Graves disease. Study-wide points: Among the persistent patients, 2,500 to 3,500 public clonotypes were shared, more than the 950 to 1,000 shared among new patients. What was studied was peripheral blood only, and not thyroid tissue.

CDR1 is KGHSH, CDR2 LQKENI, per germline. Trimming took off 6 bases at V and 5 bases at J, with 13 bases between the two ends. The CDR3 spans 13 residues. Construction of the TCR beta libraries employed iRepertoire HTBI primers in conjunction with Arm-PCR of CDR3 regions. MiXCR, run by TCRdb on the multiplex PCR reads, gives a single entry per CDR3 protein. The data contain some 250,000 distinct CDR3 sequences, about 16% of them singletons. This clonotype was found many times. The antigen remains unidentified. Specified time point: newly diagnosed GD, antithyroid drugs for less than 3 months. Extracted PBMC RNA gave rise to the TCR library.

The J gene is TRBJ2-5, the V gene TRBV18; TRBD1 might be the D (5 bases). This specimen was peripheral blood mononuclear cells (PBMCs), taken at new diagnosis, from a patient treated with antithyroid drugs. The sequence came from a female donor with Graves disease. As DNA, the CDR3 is TGTGCCAGCTCTACCCGCAGGGTCGAGACCCAGTACTTC. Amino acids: CASSTRRVETQYF.